Following are 32 T cell receptor beta chains from one sample sequenced in a study of cytomegalovirus exposure and HLA in healthy donors. Clones were sequenced by immunoSEQ multiplex PCR, and TCRdb holds only the in-frame ones, with some missing. The data show 180,000 or so clones, with 86% seen just once and 7.2% held by the top ten. The sequenced material came from PBMCs. The receptor set was obtained from a man aged 25-40 years in good health and CMV-seropositive.

The chain is built from TRBV6-5 and TRBJ1-2; unclear D gene. The germline V gene encodes CDR1 MNHEY and CDR2 SVGAGI. The V end was cut by 2 bases, the J end by 2 bases, with 12 bases between. This CDR3 has 15 amino acids. The CDR3 loop is CASSYIGSSNYGYTF. CDR3 DNA: TGTGCCAGCAGTTACATTGGGTCCTCAAACTATGGCTACACCTTC.

In DNA, the CDR3 is TGCGCCAGCAGTGAGTCCCTTAATTGGGACAGGGGTTACGAGCAGTACTTC. This translates into CASSESLNWDRGYEQYF. The V call is TRBV10-2, the J call TRBJ2-7; TRBD1 matches at 10 bases. CDR3 length: 17 residues. Germline CDR1 reads WSHSY; CDR2 reads SAAADI. The V gene end was trimmed by 0 bases and the J gene end by 4 bases; junction bases not matched to a gene: 9.

The chain joins TRBV6-6 to TRBJ1-1; TRBD1 aligns across 7 bases. The CDR3 contains 13 residues. Germline CDR1 MNHNY, CDR2 SVGAGI (reference sequence). V trimming: 7 bases; J trimming: 8 bases; junction bases outside the gene matches: 10. The CDR3, as DNA: TGTGCCAGCACCATCCGGGGACAGAAAGAAGCTTTCTTT. It yields the protein CASTIRGQKEAFF.

The chain is built from TRBV7-2 and TRBJ2-7; D remains unclear. This CDR3 spans 13 amino acids. The V and J ends lost 1 base and 1 base respectively, with 5 bases between them. Looked up from germline, CDR1 is SGHTA and CDR2 is FQGNSA. CDR3 loop: CASSLGVSYEQYF. CDR3 nucleotide sequence: TGTGCCAGCAGCTTAGGGGTATCCTACGAGCAGTACTTC.

The chain carries TRBV5-6 and TRBJ2-1; D could derive from TRBD1 or TRBD2 (5 bases each). Trimming stripped 4 bases from V and 12 bases from J, with 17 bases between. Germline V gives CDR1 SGHDT, CDR2 YYEEEE. This CDR3 is built from 13 residues. CDR3 region: CASSPFGGTLQFF. The CDR3 coding sequence is TGTGCCAGCAGCCCTTTCGGTGGGACCCTGCAGTTCTTC.

This clone turned up a few times. The chain combines TRBV6-5 with TRBJ2-5; TRBD1 matches 10 bases. The CDR3 runs 14 residues. Germline V CDR1 and CDR2: MNHEY, SVGAGI. The trim removed 5 bases at V and 9 bases at J, leaving 9 bases unmatched. The CDR3 nucleotides are TGTGCCAGCAGTCCGACAGGGGGCAGGGAGGCCCAGTACTTC. This gives the protein CASSPTGGREAQYF.

The chain couples TRBV29-1 to TRBJ1-1; tentatively, D is TRBD1 (5 bases). This CDR3 comprises 13 residues. CDR1 is SQVTM, CDR2 ANQGSEA, per germline. V lost 4 bases, J lost 5 bases, and 14 bases lay in between. Here the CDR3 reads CSVVGRGETEAFF. CDR3 DNA: TGCAGCGTTGTTGGTCGGGGGGAGACTGAAGCTTTCTTT.

This rearrangement joins TRBV7-2 to TRBJ2-7; D is uncertain. Trimming removed 0 bases at V and 4 bases at J, with 7 bases between. CDR1 and CDR2 from the germline V gene are SGHTA and FQGNSA. The CDR3 has 13 residues. The DNA for the CDR3 is TGTGCCAGCAGCTTAGCCCTGAGGTACGAGCAGTACTTC. This codes for CASSLALRYEQYF.

J is TRBJ2-7 and V is TRBV5-4, with 7 positions matching TRBD1. V lost 3 bases and J lost 6; bases outside the gene matches: 9. Germline loops: CDR1 SGHNT, CDR2 YYREEE (reference sequence). The CDR3 totals 14 residues. In DNA, the CDR3 is TGTGCCAGCAGCTGGGCAGGGGGTTCGGGCGAGCAGTACTTC. This encodes CASSWAGGSGEQYF.

The gene calls are TRBV5-1 and TRBJ1-2; tentative D call: TRBD1 (6 bases). This CDR3 contains 13 residues. The germline gives CDR1 SGHRS, CDR2 YFSETQ. V was trimmed by 0 bases and J by 4 bases, leaving 7 bases between them. CDR3 coding DNA: TGCGCCAGCAGCTTGGACAGGGCCTATGGCTACACCTTC. This sequence encodes CASSLDRAYGYTF. Variable domain in full (rest from reference TRBV5-1 and TRBJ1-2): KAGVTQTPRYLIKTRGQQVTLSCSPISGHRSVSWYQQTPGQGLQFLFEYFSETQRNKGNFPGRFSGRQFSNSRSEMNVSTLELGDSALYLCASSLDRAYGYTFGSGTRLTVV.

The rearrangement links TRBV4-1 to TRBJ1-5; the D gene is possibly TRBD1 (5 bases). The ends were cut back, 1 base at V and 4 bases at J, with 20 bases in the middle. Germline V gene lookup returns CDR1 MGHRA and CDR2 YSYEKL. CDR3 length: 18 residues. CDR3 nucleotides: TGCGCCAGCAGCCAAGGGGTAGGGACCGGGGCGGGGAATCAGCCCCAGCATTTT. It translates to CASSQGVGTGAGNQPQHF.

The chain links TRBV7-9 to TRBJ2-5, with TRBD2 matching 7 bases. The V and J ends lost 4 bases and 5 bases, in that order; junction bases with no gene match: 4. The CDR3 has 13 amino acids. Germline assignment: CDR1 SEHNR and CDR2 FQNEAQ (reference sequence). The CDR3 protein is CASSWTSWETQYF. CDR3 DNA sequence: TGTGCCAGCAGCTGGACTAGTTGGGAGACCCAGTACTTC.

V usage is TRBV2 and J usage is TRBJ1-1; 7 positions match TRBD1. V dropped 8 bases and J dropped 2; count of bases not matched to a gene: 8. Germline V gene lookup returns CDR1 SNHLY and CDR2 FYNNEI. The CDR3 has 14 amino acids. DNA for the CDR3: TGTGCCAGCGGCGCAGGGGGATTCAACACTGAAGCTTTCTTT. It encodes CASGAGGFNTEAFF.

The chain employs TRBV6-1 and TRBJ2-7; 12 bases agree with TRBD2. J gave up 5 bases and V 4 bases, and 9 bases lay outside the gene matches. Germline V gene data show CDR1 as MNHNS and CDR2 as SASEGT. The CDR3 is 16 amino acids. As DNA, the CDR3 is TGTGCCAGCAGTGGTTGGACTAGCGGGGAACCGGACGAGCAGTACTTC. It translates to CASSGWTSGEPDEQYF.

The V and J genes are TRBV10-3 and TRBJ1-5; D not certain. From germline, CDR1 is ENHRY and CDR2 SYGVKD. The V gene lost 3 bases and the J gene lost 5 bases, with 11 bases spanning the gap. The length of the CDR3 is 14 residues. DNA for the CDR3: TGTGCCATCAGTGATTTGTCGGGCTATCAGCCCCAGCATTTT. It encodes CAISDLSGYQPQHF.

V is TRBV30 and J is TRBJ1-6; D is unresolved. The CDR3 is 13 amino acids. CDR1 is GTSNPN, CDR2 SVGIG, per germline (reference sequence). V was shortened by 4 bases and J by 9 bases, with 13 bases between the two germline ends. The CDR3 sequence is CAWNVGSVSPLHF. The CDR3 region has the DNA TGTGCCTGGAACGTAGGGTCAGTTTCACCCCTCCACTTT.

The chain combines TRBV29-1 with TRBJ2-7; 9 bases are a match to TRBD2. The CDR3 length is 15 residues. Germline assignment: CDR1 SQVTM and CDR2 ANQGSEA. The V and J ends lost 0 bases and 9 bases, in that order; junction bases with no gene match: 12. The CDR3 spells CSVEDPRASGAGQYF. As DNA, the CDR3 is TGCAGCGTTGAAGATCCCCGGGCTAGCGGGGCGGGGCAGTACTTC.

The genes are TRBV5-6 and TRBJ2-1, with 10 bases matching TRBD2. Looked up from germline, CDR1 is SGHDT and CDR2 is YYEEEE. The J segment lost 0 bases and the V segment lost 3 bases, leaving 9 bases of the junction unmatched. This CDR3 has 18 residues. CDR3 region: CASSWGTSGVFSYNEQFF. The CDR3 DNA sequence: TGTGCCAGCAGCTGGGGCACTAGCGGGGTGTTCTCCTACAATGAGCAGTTCTTC.

V and J are TRBV9 and TRBJ1-2, with TRBD1 matching over 8 bases. The V gene end was trimmed by 4 bases and the J gene end by 4 bases; junction bases not matched to a gene: 6. This CDR3 region has 14 residues. The V gene's germline CDR1 is SGDLS and CDR2 YYNGEE. CDR3 nucleotides: TGTGCCAGCAGCCCACGGACAGGGAGCTATGGCTACACCTTC. Its protein product is CASSPRTGSYGYTF.

The V call is TRBV6-6, the J call TRBJ1-5; 8 bases match TRBD1. Germline V gives CDR1 MNHNY, CDR2 SVGAGI (reference sequence). The CDR3 totals 15 residues. Trimming cost V 6 bases and J 5 bases; bases outside gene matches: 9. The CDR3, as DNA: TGTGCCAGCAGGCCGTTGACAGGGGAGGATCAGCCCCAGCATTTT. It translates to CASRPLTGEDQPQHF.

The J gene is TRBJ2-1, the V gene TRBV7-9, with TRBD1 identical over 10 bases. Germline lookup yields CDR1 SEHNR and CDR2 FQNEAQ (reference sequence). This CDR3 comprises 13 residues. V was clipped by 4 bases and J by 7 bases; unmatched bases: 1. The CDR3, as DNA: TGTGCCAGCAGCTCGGACAGGGGGAATGAGCAGTTCTTC. It translates to CASSSDRGNEQFF.

This clone was detected only a few times. This chain connects TRBV6-5 to TRBJ2-2, with D uncertain. Germline assignment: CDR1 MNHEY and CDR2 SVGAGI. This CDR3 is built from 13 residues. The ends were cut back, 6 bases at V and 4 bases at J, with 9 bases in the middle. This chain's CDR3 is CASRQSATGELFF. CDR3 coding DNA: TGTGCCAGCAGGCAGAGTGCCACCGGGGAGCTGTTTTTT.

For the CDR3, the DNA is TGTGCCAGCAGGATGGGAGATTTGTTTGCCTATGGCTACACCTTC. Encoded protein: CASRMGDLFAYGYTF. The rearrangement links TRBV6-4 to TRBJ1-2; D unclear. The CDR3 extends over 15 amino acids. Germline V gene sequence: CDR1 MRHNA, CDR2 SNTAGT. The germline V and J ends were trimmed by 6 bases and 4 bases, with 18 bases remaining between them.

The rearrangement links TRBV6-5 to TRBJ2-5; D remains unclear. The germline V gene encodes CDR1 MNHEY and CDR2 SVGAGI. The CDR3 has 14 residues. V was trimmed by 0 bases and J by 4 bases, leaving 9 bases between them. The CDR3 region is CASSYSGQLETQYF. The CDR3 DNA reads as TGTGCCAGCAGTTACTCGGGCCAGCTAGAGACCCAGTACTTC.

This rearrangement joins TRBV28 to TRBJ2-5, with a weak D call TRBD2 (5 bases). Trimming removed 4 bases at V and 5 bases at J, with 11 bases between. Germline CDR1 reads MDHEN; CDR2 reads SYDVKM. This CDR3 region has 13 residues. As DNA, the CDR3 is TGTGCCAGCAGTTCCCAACCGGGGGAGACCCAGTACTTC. As protein: CASSSQPGETQYF.

This chain uses TRBV27 with TRBJ2-7, with a possible D match to TRBD2 (5 bases). The CDR3 is 14 residues long. The germline CDR1 and CDR2 sequences are MNHEY and SMNVEV (reference sequence). Trimming removed 2 bases at V and 6 bases at J, with 14 bases between. The CDR3 DNA reads as TGTGCCAGCAGTTTAGTGGACGGTGGGAGCGAGCAGTACTTC. Amino acids: CASSLVDGGSEQYF.

V gene TRBV12-5 combines with J gene TRBJ2-7; 8 bases are a match to TRBD1. V was pared by 7 bases and J by 5 bases, with 10 bases of the junction left unmatched. The germline V gene encodes CDR1 LGHNT and CDR2 FRNRAP. The CDR3 is made up of 14 amino acids. The CDR3 sequence is CASAFGTGEDEQYF. The CDR3 DNA reads TGTGCTAGTGCATTCGGGACAGGTGAGGACGAGCAGTACTTC.

The chain combines TRBV7-9 with TRBJ1-4; TRBD1 might be the D (6 bases). Per the germline V gene, CDR1 is SEHNR and CDR2 is FQNEAQ (reference sequence). Trimming removed 5 bases from V and 8 bases from J, with 18 bases in between. The CDR3 contains 15 residues. For the CDR3, the DNA is TGTGCCAGCAGCCCCCCCGGGCCAGGGGAGGAAAAACTGTTTTTT. It yields the protein CASSPPGPGEEKLFF.

The chain links TRBV9 to TRBJ1-4; D unresolved. Per germline, CDR1 SGDLS and CDR2 YYNGEE. The CDR3 sequence is 14 residues long. V was trimmed by 4 bases and J by 8 bases, leaving 15 bases between them. CDR3: CASSPNSPDEKLFF. The CDR3 DNA follows: TGTGCCAGCAGCCCTAATAGTCCGGACGAAAAACTGTTTTTT.

This rearrangement joins TRBV30 to TRBJ2-7; D unresolved. V was shortened by 2 bases and J by 0 bases, with 8 bases between the two germline ends. This CDR3 is built from 13 residues. Germline V gives CDR1 GTSNPN, CDR2 SVGIG (reference sequence). CDR3 protein: CAWSRVSSYEQYF. Here the CDR3 DNA reads TGTGCCTGGAGTCGAGTGAGCTCCTACGAGCAGTACTTC.

This chain links TRBV28 with TRBJ1-4, with D unresolved. The CDR3 spans 13 residues. Germline assignment: CDR1 MDHEN and CDR2 SYDVKM. The V and J ends lost 6 bases and 11 bases respectively, with 16 bases between them. DNA for the CDR3: TGTGCCAGCAGCTTCTTGACCCTACGGAAACTGTTTTTT. Amino acid sequence: CASSFLTLRKLFF.

The CDR3 spells CASSGTSGVAYEQYF. The CDR3 region has the DNA TGTGCCAGCAGTGGAACTAGCGGGGTAGCCTACGAGCAGTACTTC. The gene calls are TRBV25-1 and TRBJ2-7, with 10 bases identical to TRBD2. The CDR3 runs to 15 residues. The germline V gene encodes CDR1 MGHDK and CDR2 SYGVNS. The trim removed 4 bases at V and 2 bases at J, leaving 5 bases unmatched.